Following are 9 T cell receptor beta chains from one sample sequenced in a study of T cell responses to AZD1222 COVID-19 vaccine. Repertoires were generated with immunoSEQ multiplex PCR, while TCRdb's copy carries only in-frame clones and drops some. The sample has 100,000 to 150,000 clones, about 85% seen once. The input for sequencing was peripheral blood, taken on day 0 of AZD1222 vaccination. These receptors originate from an adult in good health.

The CDR3 nucleotides are TGCGCCAGCAGCCAAGATCGGGGCTACACTGAAGCTTTCTTT. This encodes CASSQDRGYTEAFF. The chain is built from TRBV4-1 and TRBJ1-1; TRBD1 is a possible D gene (5 bases). Trimming removed 0 bases from V and 3 bases from J, with 8 bases in between. This CDR3 spans 14 amino acids. Per the germline V gene, CDR1 is MGHRA and CDR2 is YSYEKL.

V gene TRBV30 combines with J gene TRBJ2-1, with a tentative D call TRBD2 (7 bases). V lost 3 bases and J lost 0, with 15 bases in between. The CDR3 loop spans 16 amino acids. The germline V gene has CDR1 GTSNPN and CDR2 SVGIG (reference sequence). CDR3 DNA sequence: TGTGCCTGGAGGGGGGGGGCCCTAAGCTCCTACAATGAGCAGTTCTTC. Translated: CAWRGGALSSYNEQFF.

This chain uses TRBV5-4 with TRBJ2-7, with D perhaps matching TRBD1 (5 bases). This CDR3 comprises 14 residues. CDR1 is SGHNT and CDR2 is YYREEE in the germline V gene (reference sequence). V was trimmed by 5 bases and J by 0 bases, leaving 12 bases between them. The CDR3 bases are TGTGCCAGCAGTTCAGCAGGGTACTCCTACGAGCAGTACTTC. Amino acid sequence: CASSSAGYSYEQYF.

V is TRBV6-5 and J is TRBJ1-5, with 9 bases aligning to TRBD1. The CDR3 length is 15 residues. The V segment lost 4 bases and the J segment 5 bases; nucleotides outside the gene matches: 6. The V gene's germline CDR1 is MNHEY and CDR2 SVGAGI. The CDR3 region has the DNA TGTGCCAGCAGTTCAGGACAGGGGTTCGATCAGCCCCAGCATTTT. It translates to CASSSGQGFDQPQHF.

The CDR3 DNA reads as TGTGCCAGCAATTTAGCGGGGAGCGATACGCAGTATTTT. As protein: CASNLAGSDTQYF. This rearrangement joins TRBV5-6 to TRBJ2-3, with 8 positions matching TRBD2. There are 13 residues in the CDR3. CDR1 is SGHDT and CDR2 is YYEEEE in the germline V gene. V trimming: 6 bases; J trimming: 6 bases; junction bases outside the gene matches: 6.

V gene TRBV29-1 combines with J gene TRBJ2-7; unclear D gene. The V end was cut by 4 bases, the J end by 5 bases, with 18 bases between. The CDR3 consists of 14 residues. Germline V lookup: CDR1 SQVTM, CDR2 ANQGSEA. CDR3 sequence (DNA): TGCAGCGTTGTTCCCGGATCCCACGGCCACGAGCAGTACTTC. Protein sequence: CSVVPGSHGHEQYF.

CDR3 coding DNA: TGTGCCAGCAGCCGTCGACAGGGATCCTACACCTTC. Translated, it gives CASSRRQGSYTF. The chain is built from TRBV3-1 (or the pseudogene TRBV3-2) and TRBJ1-2; 7 bases match TRBD1. Trimming removed 4 bases from V and 10 bases from J; junction bases left unmatched: 6. The CDR3 is made up of 12 amino acids. Germline V CDR1 and CDR2: LGHDT, YNNKEL (reference sequence).

The J gene is TRBJ1-6, the V gene TRBV30, with unresolved D. In germline, CDR1 is GTSNPN, CDR2 SVGIG (reference sequence). The CDR3 has 14 amino acids. V was pared by 1 base and J by 7 bases, with 11 bases between. The CDR3 nucleotides read TGTGCCTGGAGTGGCCTTCGGGAAAATTCACCCCTCCACTTT. Protein product: CAWSGLRENSPLHF.

The J gene is TRBJ1-4, the V gene TRBV18, with D unclear. CDR1 is KGHSH, CDR2 LQKENI, per germline. Trimming cost V 5 bases and J 6 bases, with 10 bases left between them. CDR3 length: 13 residues. CDR3 region: CASSGQADEKLFF. CDR3 nucleotide sequence: TGTGCCAGCTCAGGGCAGGCCGATGAAAAACTGTTTTTT. Full variable domain (missing parts from reference TRBV18 and TRBJ1-4): NAGVMQNPRHLVRRRGQEARLRCSPMKGHSHVYWYRQLPEEGLKFMVYLQKENIIDESGMPKERFSAEFPKEGPSILRIQQVVRGDSAAYFCASSGQADEKLFFGSGTQLSVL.